This TCR beta chain was captured by sequencing in a study of post-analysis software for immune sequencing data. Regarding this clonotype: Its specificity is not known.

Study-wide findings and caveats: In patients, TRBV5-6, TRBV5-1 and TRBV20-1 belonged to five TRBV segments found more frequently than in controls.

The authors incorporated unique molecular identifiers into the TCR beta cDNA libraries. T cells, roughly 1 to 10 million of them, yielded 500,000 to 600,000 cDNA molecules. TCRdb itself ran the PCR reads through MiXCR, one entry per CDR3 protein. The repertoire consists of hundreds of thousands of distinct CDR3 sequences, with over 45% occurring once and the leading ten covering over 9%. V shed 4 bases and J shed 5 bases, with 9 bases lying between them. The CDR3 sequence is 13 residues long. Germline-derived CDR1 and CDR2 are SGHNT and YENEEA. The chain joins TRBV11-3 to TRBJ2-1; D unclear. Sequences were obtained from blood. The sequence came from a girl aged 2 to 9 with multiple sclerosis. The CDR3 reads CASSSMANNEQFF. In DNA, the CDR3 is TGTGCCAGCAGCTCCATGGCGAACAATGAGCAGTTCTTC.